This entry lists 4 T cell receptor beta chains sequenced from one sample in a study of blood T cell repertoires in COVID-19. Using immunoSEQ multiplex PCR, the repertoire was profiled, and TCRdb retains in-frame clones only, with some absent. This table has 300,000 or so clones, 87% appearing once. The sequencing sample was made of peripheral blood. These receptors originate from a woman between 45 and 60 years old who had recovered from COVID-19.

V gene TRBV3-1 (or the pseudogene TRBV3-2) combines with J gene TRBJ1-2; no clear D. CDR3 size: 12 residues. Trimming removed 2 bases from V and 10 bases from J, with 11 bases in between. Germline V lookup: CDR1 LGHDT, CDR2 YNNKEL (reference sequence). The CDR3 sequence is CASSQLSRPYTF. CDR3 DNA: TGTGCCAGCAGCCAACTGTCGAGGCCCTACACCTTC.

The V and J genes are TRBV4-3 and TRBJ1-4; TRBD1 is a possible D gene (6 bases). Trimming shortened V by 3 bases and J by 4 bases, and 15 bases separated the two germline ends. This CDR3 has 16 amino acids. CDR1 LGHNA and CDR2 YSLEER come from the germline V gene. CDR3 DNA: TGCGCCAGCAGCCATGGCGACAGGCTCCATAATGAAAAACTGTTTTTT. This codes for CASSHGDRLHNEKLFF.

The gene calls are TRBV5-1 and TRBJ2-7; no clear D. There are 14 residues in the CDR3. The germline gives CDR1 SGHRS, CDR2 YFSETQ. V gave up 3 bases and J gave up 2 bases, with 12 bases separating them. The CDR3 bases are TGCGCCAGCAGCTCTTTTACTGGGCCCTACGAGCAGTACTTC. Translation gives CASSSFTGPYEQYF.

This clone was picked up one time. This CDR3 reads CASSPQSRNQETQYF. DNA of the CDR3: TGTGCCAGCAGCCCCCAGTCCAGGAATCAAGAGACCCAGTACTTC. J is TRBJ2-5 and V is TRBV9; D not resolved. V was cut by 4 bases and J by 2 bases, with 15 bases left in between. CDR1 is SGDLS, CDR2 YYNGEE, per germline. CDR3 length: 15 residues.